This is a list of T cell receptor beta chains from one sample in a study of blood T cell repertoires in COVID-19. Only in-frame clones appear in the TCRdb table, and some are missing; sequencing was by immunoSEQ multiplex PCR. The sample comprises 250,000 or so clones, around 90% of which are singletons, and about 1.5% rests with the top ten. Sequencing was carried out using PBMCs or T cells enriched from blood (not recorded which). The receptors derive from a woman in her 50s who had recovered from COVID-19. The CDR3 runs from the conserved cysteine through the conserved F or W. The D gene is left open where the match is weak. The size of a clone is reported for some rows only, either as once, few or many, or as a class for expanded clones.

TRBJ2-5	TRBD2	TRBV3-1/TRBV3-2	-	CASSQASGVQETQYF	TGTGCCAGCAGCCAAGCCAGCGGGGTTCAAGAGACCCAGTACTTC
TRBJ1-2	-	TRBV2	once	CASNQQGRYGYTF	TGTGCCAGCAATCAACAGGGTCGGTATGGCTACACCTTC
TRBJ1-4	-	TRBV27	-	CASGFRGGNEKLFF	TGTGCCAGCGGCTTTCGAGGTGGGAATGAAAAACTGTTTTTT
TRBJ2-7	-	TRBV19	-	CASSQVWEQYF	TGTGCCAGTAGCCAGGTCTGGGAGCAGTACTTC
TRBJ1-1	-	TRBV4-1	-	CASSPPGGRTEAFF	TGCGCCAGCAGCCCCCCCGGGGGTCGGACTGAAGCTTTCTTT
TRBJ1-2	-	TRBV18	-	CASSPEVLYGYTF	TGTGCCAGCTCACCGGAGGTCCTCTATGGCTACACCTTC
TRBJ2-6	-	TRBV19	-	CASSSQGRSGANVLTF	TGTGCCAGTAGTAGTCAGGGCCGCTCTGGGGCCAACGTCCTGACTTTC
TRBJ1-2	TRBD1	TRBV18	-	CASSPLTGGADYGYTF	TGTGCCAGCTCACCACTGACAGGGGGCGCAGACTATGGCTACACCTTC
TRBJ1-6	TRBD1	TRBV7-9	-	CASSIGDREASPLHF	TGTGCCAGCAGCATAGGGGACAGGGAGGCTTCACCCCTCCACTTT
TRBJ2-6	TRBD1	TRBV19	-	CASSISPSGTGISGANVLTF	TGTGCCAGTAGTATTAGCCCCTCCGGGACAGGAATCTCTGGGGCCAACGTCCTGACTTTC
TRBJ2-4	-	TRBV27	-	CASSPSGGIAKNIQYF	TGTGCCAGCAGTCCGAGCGGAGGAATAGCCAAAAACATTCAGTACTTC
TRBJ2-2	-	TRBV27	many	CASSFFTGTGTGELFF	TGTGCCAGCAGTTTTTTTACAGGGACGGGCACCGGGGAGCTGTTTTTT
TRBJ1-5	TRBD1	TRBV9	once	CASSVGGEGGSQPQHF	TGTGCCAGCAGCGTAGGGGGTGAAGGGGGCAGTCAGCCCCAGCATTTT
TRBJ1-5	-	TRBV7-8	-	CASTESGGNQPQHF	TGTGCCAGCACCGAAAGTGGCGGGAATCAGCCCCAGCATTTT
TRBJ1-1	-	TRBV19	-	CASMRVNTEAFF	TGTGCCAGTATGAGGGTCAACACTGAAGCTTTCTTT
TRBJ1-1	-	TRBV15	few	CATSPQDNEAFF	TGTGCCACCAGCCCCCAGGATAATGAAGCTTTCTTT
TRBJ2-1	-	TRBV19	-	CASSIWGGMSSEQFF	TGTGCCAGTAGTATCTGGGGCGGGATGAGCAGTGAGCAGTTCTTC
TRBJ1-5	-	TRBV15	-	CATSREVGGRGMPPQPQHF	TGTGCCACCAGCAGAGAGGTGGGAGGGAGAGGGATGCCTCCCCAGCCCCAGCATTTT
TRBJ1-1	TRBD1	TRBV6-5	-	CASAGGQVRDTEAFF	TGTGCCAGCGCGGGAGGACAGGTTCGGGACACTGAAGCTTTCTTT
TRBJ2-7	TRBD2	TRBV28	-	CASSSLAGGPHYEQYF	TGTGCCAGCAGTTCATTAGCGGGAGGGCCGCACTACGAGCAGTACTTC
TRBJ1-1	TRBD1	TRBV4-1	-	CASSPPRPGTGIHVAFF	TGCGCCAGCAGCCCTCCCAGACCCGGGACAGGGATTCATGTAGCTTTCTTT
TRBJ2-5	-	TRBV28	-	CASSLRAAEETQYF	TGTGCCAGCAGTTTACGTGCTGCTGAGGAGACCCAGTACTTC